This T cell receptor beta chain emerged from a study of shared clonotypes between healthy human individuals. As regards this clone: Antigen specificity is unknown.

Study observations and caveats: Researchers found naive subsets generally carried larger estimated richness than memory subsets. It was observed that about 5% of naive CD4 clonotypes were shared across several donors.

After removal of 3 bases from V and 7 bases from J, the junction contained 9 bases not matched to a gene. In germline, CDR1 is SGHNT, CDR2 YYREEE (reference sequence). CDR3 length: 15 amino acids. The authors distributed each subset's genomic DNA evenly over several immunoSEQ plates. Profiling relied on immunoSEQ multiplex PCR, and the TCRdb table lists in-frame clones only, not all of them. This repertoire shows about 1.1 million clones, roughly 80% found once; its top ten account for roughly 0.9%. This TCR was sampled from a man between 18 and 35 years old in good health. Some clones in this sample may be carry-over from other donors' samples. The rearrangement joins TRBV5-4 to TRBJ2-3; 9 bases map to TRBD2. Sequencing was performed on memory CD4+ T cells from PBMCs. Subset noted: CD45RA-negative fraction. The CDR3 region is CASSYASGVGYTQYF. The CDR3 coding sequence is TGTGCCAGCAGCTACGCTAGCGGGGTCGGCTATACGCAGTATTTT.